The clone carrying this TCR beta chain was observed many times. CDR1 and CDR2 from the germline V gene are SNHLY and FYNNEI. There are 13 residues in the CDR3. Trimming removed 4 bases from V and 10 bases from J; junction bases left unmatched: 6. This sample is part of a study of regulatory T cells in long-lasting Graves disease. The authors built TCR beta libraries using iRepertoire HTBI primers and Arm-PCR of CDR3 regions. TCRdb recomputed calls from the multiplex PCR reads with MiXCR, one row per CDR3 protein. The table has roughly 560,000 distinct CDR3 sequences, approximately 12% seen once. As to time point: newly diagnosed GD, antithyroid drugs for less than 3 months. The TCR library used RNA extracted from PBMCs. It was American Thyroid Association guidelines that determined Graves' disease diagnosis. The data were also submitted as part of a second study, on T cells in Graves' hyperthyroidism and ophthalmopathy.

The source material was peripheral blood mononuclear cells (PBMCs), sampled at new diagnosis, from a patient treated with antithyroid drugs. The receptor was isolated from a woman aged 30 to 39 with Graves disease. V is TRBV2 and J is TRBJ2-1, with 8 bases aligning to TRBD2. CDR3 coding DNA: TGTGCCAGCAGTGTAGGACTAGCATCCGAGCAGTTCTTC. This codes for CASSVGLASEQFF.